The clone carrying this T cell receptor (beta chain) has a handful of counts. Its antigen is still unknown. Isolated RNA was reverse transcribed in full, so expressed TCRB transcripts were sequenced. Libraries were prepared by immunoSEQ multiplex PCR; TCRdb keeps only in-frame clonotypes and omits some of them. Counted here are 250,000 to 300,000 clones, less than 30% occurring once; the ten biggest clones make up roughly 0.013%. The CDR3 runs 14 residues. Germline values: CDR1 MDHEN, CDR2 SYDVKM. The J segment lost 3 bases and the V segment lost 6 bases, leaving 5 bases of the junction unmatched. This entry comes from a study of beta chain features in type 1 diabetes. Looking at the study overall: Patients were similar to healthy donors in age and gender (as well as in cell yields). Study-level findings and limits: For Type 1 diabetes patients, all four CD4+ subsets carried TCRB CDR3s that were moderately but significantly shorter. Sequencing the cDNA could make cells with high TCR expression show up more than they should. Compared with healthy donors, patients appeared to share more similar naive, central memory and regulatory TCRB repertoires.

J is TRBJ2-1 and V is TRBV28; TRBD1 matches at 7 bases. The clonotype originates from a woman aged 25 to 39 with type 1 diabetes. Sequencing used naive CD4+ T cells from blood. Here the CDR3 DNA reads TGTGCCAGCAGCCGGTCAGGGGGCTACAATGAGCAGTTCTTC. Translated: CASSRSGGYNEQFF.